Listed here are 16 T cell receptor beta chains from one sample, sequenced in a study of cytomegalovirus exposure and HLA in healthy donors. The PCR was carried out with 60 Vbeta primers and 13 Jbeta primers. This table comes from immunoSEQ multiplex PCR, and its TCRdb copy is limited to in-frame clones, with some not included. The sample records more than 150,000 clones, about 88% being singletons. Material: PBMCs. All receptors derive from a girl under two years old in good health and CMV-seronegative.

This chain connects TRBV4-1 to TRBJ2-3; the match to TRBD2 covers 7 bases. In germline, CDR1 is MGHRA, CDR2 YSYEKL. Trimming at V came to 4 bases and at J to 3 bases, leaving 7 bases not matched to a gene. The CDR3 totals 15 residues. The DNA for the CDR3 is TGCGCCAGCAGCCCCGGGCTAGCGGAGACAGATACGCAGTATTTT. Translated: CASSPGLAETDTQYF.

The sample holds a few counts of this clone. V gene TRBV6-1 combines with J gene TRBJ1-2; maybe TRBD1 (6 bases). The germline CDR1 and CDR2 sequences are MNHNS and SASEGT. V was pared by 1 base and J by 7 bases, with 13 bases between. The CDR3 totals 14 residues. The CDR3 region has the DNA TGTGCCAGCAGTGAAGACCCTAGGGGGGGTGGCTACACCTTC. Protein sequence: CASSEDPRGGGYTF.

The chain joins TRBV7-2 to TRBJ2-7; TRBD2 aligns across 7 bases. Looked up from germline, CDR1 is SGHTA and CDR2 is FQGNSA. After removal of 3 bases from V and 3 bases from J, the junction contained 8 bases not matched to a gene. This CDR3 contains 15 residues. CDR3 nucleotide sequence: TGTGCCAGCAGCTTTGAAGCGGGAAGAGGCTACGAGCAGTACTTC. Protein product: CASSFEAGRGYEQYF.

This clone appeared once. V usage is TRBV27 and J usage is TRBJ1-4; 8 bases are shared with TRBD1. This CDR3 has 14 amino acids. Germline assignment: CDR1 MNHEY and CDR2 SMNVEV (reference sequence). With 5 bases clipped from V and 8 bases from J, the junction kept 7 bases outside the gene matches. CDR3 bases: TGTGCCAGCAGTCGAGGACAGGGTAACGAAAAACTGTTTTTT. Translated, it gives CASSRGQGNEKLFF.

The rearrangement joins TRBV10-2 to TRBJ1-2; 7 positions match TRBD1. The CDR3 consists of 14 residues. V dropped 6 bases and J dropped 3; count of bases not matched to a gene: 7. CDR1 is WSHSY and CDR2 is SAAADI in the germline V gene. CDR3 coding DNA: TGCGCCAGCAGCTCCGACAGGGACTACTATGGCTACACCTTC. It specifies CASSSDRDYYGYTF.

The chain employs TRBV4-3 and TRBJ2-7; D remains ambiguous. The CDR3 totals 15 residues. In germline, CDR1 is LGHNA, CDR2 YSLEER. V was clipped by 0 bases and J by 3 bases, with 12 bases between them. This CDR3 reads CASSQDLGTLYEQYF. CDR3 nucleotide sequence: TGCGCCAGCAGCCAAGATCTAGGCACCCTCTACGAGCAGTACTTC.

The gene calls are TRBV30 and TRBJ1-1; D unclear. The V gene lost 7 bases and the J gene lost 1 base, with 13 bases spanning the gap. Germline-derived CDR1 and CDR2 are GTSNPN and SVGIG (reference sequence). This CDR3 is 13 amino acids long. CDR3 nucleotide sequence: TGTGCCTACAGAATTCAGGAGAACACTGAAGCTTTCTTT. Protein sequence: CAYRIQENTEAFF.

This clone came up once. CDR3 sequence (DNA): TGTGCCAGTAGCATTATGGGGCTAGGTGAAAAACTGTTTTTT. Its protein product is CASSIMGLGEKLFF. The rearrangement uses TRBV19 and TRBJ1-4, with a possible D match to TRBD1 (5 bases). Deletions cut 6 bases from V and 7 bases from J, with 15 bases between. In germline, CDR1 is LNHDA, CDR2 SQIVND (reference sequence). This CDR3 comprises 14 residues.

This chain links TRBV13 with TRBJ2-5; no reliable D call. The DNA matches TRBJ2-7 better at its end, which makes the J call doubtful. CDR3 length: 11 amino acids. Germline V gene data show CDR1 as PRHDT and CDR2 as FYEKMQ (reference sequence). CDR3 sequence (DNA): TGTGCCAGCAGCCCAGGCTACGAGCAGTACTTC. Translating it yields CASSPGYEQYF.

The rearrangement joins TRBV4-2 to TRBJ2-3; TRBD2 agrees at 10 bases. Losses at the gene ends were 0 bases for V and 8 bases for J; bases not matched to a gene: 5. This CDR3 has 15 residues. CDR1 and CDR2 from the germline V gene are LGHNA and YNFKEQ. CDR3 region: CASSQDSVAGGTQYF. DNA for the CDR3: TGTGCCAGCAGCCAAGATTCGGTAGCGGGAGGTACGCAGTATTTT.

V is TRBV5-4 and J is TRBJ1-1; the D gene is possibly TRBD1 (5 bases). Deletions cut 0 bases from V and 11 bases from J, with 11 bases between. CDR1 is SGHNT, CDR2 YYREEE, per germline (reference sequence). This CDR3 comprises 12 residues. CDR3 nucleotide sequence: TGTGCCAGCAGCTTGGTGGGGCAGCTGGCTTTCTTT. Translation: CASSLVGQLAFF.

The genes are TRBV7-3 and TRBJ1-5; a possible D gene is TRBD1 (5 bases). Germline V lookup: CDR1 SGHTA, CDR2 FQGTGA. V shed 5 bases and J shed 3 bases, with 8 bases lying between them. This CDR3 comprises 13 residues. This chain's CDR3 is CASSPGHNQPQHF. In DNA, the CDR3 is TGTGCCAGCAGCCCCGGACACAATCAGCCCCAGCATTTT. Variable domain in full (rest from reference TRBV7-3 and TRBJ1-5): GAGVSQTPSNKVTEKGKYVELRCDPISGHTALYWYRQSLGQGPEFLIYFQGTGAADDSGLPNDRFFAVRPEGSVSTLKIQRTERGDSAVYLCASSPGHNQPQHFGDGTRLSIL.

The chain employs TRBV5-1 and TRBJ2-7; 11 nucleotides match TRBD1. The CDR3 has 15 residues. V shed 7 bases and J 6 bases; nucleotides not matched to a gene: 12. Per germline, CDR1 SGHRS and CDR2 YFSETQ. CDR3 in DNA: TGCGCCAGCCTTTACTCCGGGACAGGGGGATGCGAGCAGTACTTC. Its protein is CASLYSGTGGCEQYF.

The chain is built from TRBV5-1 and TRBJ2-1; 9 nucleotides align to TRBD2. In germline, CDR1 is SGHRS, CDR2 YFSETQ. The CDR3 consists of 17 residues. V dropped 5 bases and J dropped 0; count of bases not matched to a gene: 9. The CDR3 nucleotides are TGCGCCAGCAGACATTCCGGGACTAGCCGCTCCTACAATGAGCAGTTCTTC. Protein: CASRHSGTSRSYNEQFF.

This CDR3 reads CASSRLTYNEQFF. CDR3 bases: TGTGCCAGCTCAAGACTAACTTACAATGAGCAGTTCTTC. The rearrangement links TRBV6-6 to TRBJ2-1; weak D call: TRBD2 (5 bases). Trimming took 8 bases from V and 4 from J, leaving 12 bases between them. The CDR3 loop spans 13 amino acids. Germline V gives CDR1 MNHNY, CDR2 SVGAGI (reference sequence).

The chain couples TRBV10-3 to TRBJ2-1; 7 nucleotides agree with TRBD2. The CDR3 has 18 amino acids. Germline V CDR1 and CDR2: ENHRY, SYGVKD. V lost 2 bases to trimming and J lost 1 base; unmatched junction nucleotides: 11. The CDR3 is CAISEGEIGGGSYNEQFF. The CDR3 region has the DNA TGTGCCATCAGTGAGGGCGAGATTGGGGGGGGGTCCTACAATGAGCAGTTCTTC.